These 7 T cell receptor beta chains originate from one sample sequenced in a study of Ad26.COV2.S vaccination and SARS-CoV-2 variants (dated by TCRdb to the early 2020s). Per the publication, the treatment or condition label means: 19 received Ad26.COV2.S at low or high dose, single or two shots; a few received placebo; per-sample allocation not given. For vaccine and placebo recipients, the sequenced repertoires came from samples collected on day 63 after the first injection. Receptors were amplified or captured by the immunoSEQ multiplex PCR assay. TCRdb stores this immuneACCESS table with in-frame sequences only. Part of the clones is absent; in the studies checked, under half of the shortfall reflects unresolved V genes, and no reason is known for the rest. The sample profile shows roughly 700,000 clones; about 89% of them were found once. About 1.5% of the sample is taken by the ten largest.

This specimen was peripheral blood, taken in a trial of Ad26.COV2.S vaccine versus placebo. All receptors come from a person between 18 and 65 years old who received the Ad26.COV2.S COVID-19 vaccine or a placebo.

The V call is TRBV6-5, the J call TRBJ1-1, with D perhaps TRBD1 (6 bases). This CDR3 has 15 residues. Germline values: CDR1 MNHEY, CDR2 SVGAGI. V shed 0 bases and J shed 4 bases, with 12 bases lying between them. The CDR3 coding sequence is TGTGCCAGCAGTTACTCGGGGGGGCAGAGCACTGAAGCTTTCTTT. Its protein is CASSYSGGQSTEAFF.

The chain combines TRBV29-1 with TRBJ2-7; 7 nucleotides align to TRBD1. This CDR3 is built from 12 residues. Trimming cost V 7 bases and J 5 bases; bases outside gene matches: 8. Per germline, CDR1 SQVTM and CDR2 ANQGSEA. CDR3 sequence: CSAGTARDEQYF. The CDR3 DNA reads TGCAGCGCGGGGACAGCGAGAGACGAGCAGTACTTC.

The V gene is TRBV30, the J gene TRBJ1-4; no definite D call. This CDR3 is built from 15 residues. Germline V gene data show CDR1 as GTSNPN and CDR2 as SVGIG (reference sequence). V shed 2 bases and J shed 0 bases, with 10 bases lying between them. The CDR3 loop reads CAWSQRLATNEKLFF. In nucleotides, the CDR3 is TGTGCCTGGAGTCAGCGGCTTGCAACTAATGAAAAACTGTTTTTT.

As to this clone: This sample includes further DNA sequences coding for the same CDR3. This chain uses TRBV7-9 with TRBJ1-5; D gene uncertain. The CDR3 has 13 amino acids. Germline V gene lookup returns CDR1 SEHNR and CDR2 FQNEAQ (reference sequence). V dropped 2 bases and J dropped 2 bases, with 4 bases sitting between them. In DNA, the CDR3 is TGTGCCAGCAGCTTACAGGGCAATCAGCCCCAGCATTTT. It specifies CASSLQGNQPQHF.

This sequence joins TRBV21-1 and TRBJ1-2. TRBV21-1 is a listed pseudogene. The CDR3 sequence is 16 residues long. CDR3 loop: CASSPPNGGPNYGYTF. The CDR3 DNA sequence: TGTGCCAGCAGCCCTCCCAATGGGGGTCCCAACTATGGCTACACCTTC.

This chain connects TRBV29-1 to TRBJ1-2; D remains ambiguous. V was clipped by 6 bases and J by 8 bases, with 16 bases between them. The germline V gene has CDR1 SQVTM and CDR2 ANQGSEA. This CDR3 region has 12 residues. The CDR3 sequence is CSVGSALVGYTF. The CDR3 region has the DNA TGCAGCGTGGGGTCAGCGTTGGTAGGCTACACCTTC.

The chain links TRBV25-1 to TRBJ1-4; D not certain. The germline CDR1 and CDR2 sequences are MGHDK and SYGVNS. The V end lost 6 bases, the J end lost 6 bases, and 14 bases lay between the germline ends. This CDR3 spans 14 amino acids. Here the CDR3 DNA reads TGTGCCAGCAGAGATACTACCGCGGATGAAAAACTGTTTTTT. This sequence encodes CASRDTTADEKLFF.